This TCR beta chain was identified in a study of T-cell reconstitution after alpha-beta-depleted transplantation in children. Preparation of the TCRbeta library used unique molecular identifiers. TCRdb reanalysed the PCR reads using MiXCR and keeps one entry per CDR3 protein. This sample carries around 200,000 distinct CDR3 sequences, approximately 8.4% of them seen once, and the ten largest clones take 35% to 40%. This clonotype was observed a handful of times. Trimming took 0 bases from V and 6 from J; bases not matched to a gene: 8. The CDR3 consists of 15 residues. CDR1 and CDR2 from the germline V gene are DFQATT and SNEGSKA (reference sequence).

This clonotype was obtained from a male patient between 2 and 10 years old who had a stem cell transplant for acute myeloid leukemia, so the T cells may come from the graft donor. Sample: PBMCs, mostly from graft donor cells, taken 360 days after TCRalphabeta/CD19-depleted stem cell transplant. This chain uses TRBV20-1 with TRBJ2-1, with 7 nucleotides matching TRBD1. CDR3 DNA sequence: TGCAGTGCTAGAGAGGGGACAGAGTGGGTCAATGAGCAGTTCTTC. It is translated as CSAREGTEWVNEQFF.